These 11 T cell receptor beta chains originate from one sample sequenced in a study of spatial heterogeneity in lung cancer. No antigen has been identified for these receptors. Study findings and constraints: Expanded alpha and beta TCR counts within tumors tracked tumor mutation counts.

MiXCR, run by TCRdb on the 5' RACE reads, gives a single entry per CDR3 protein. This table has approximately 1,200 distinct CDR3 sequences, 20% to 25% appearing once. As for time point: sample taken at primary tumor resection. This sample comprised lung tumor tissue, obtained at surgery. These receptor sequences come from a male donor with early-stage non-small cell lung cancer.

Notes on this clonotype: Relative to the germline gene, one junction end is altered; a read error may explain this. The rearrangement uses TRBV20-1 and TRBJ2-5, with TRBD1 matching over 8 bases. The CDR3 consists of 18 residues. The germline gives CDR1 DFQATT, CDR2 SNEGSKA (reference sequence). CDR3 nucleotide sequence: TGCAGTGCTAGAGCACTACTTAGACAGGGGCTTTGGAAAGAGACCCAGTACTTT. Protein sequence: CSARALLRQGLWKETQYF.

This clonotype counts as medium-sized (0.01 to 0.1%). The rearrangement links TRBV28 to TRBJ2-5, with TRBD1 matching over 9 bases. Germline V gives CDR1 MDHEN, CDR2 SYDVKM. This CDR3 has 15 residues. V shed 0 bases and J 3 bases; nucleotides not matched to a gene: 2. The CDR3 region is CASSLWGQGKETQYF. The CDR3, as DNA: TGTGCCAGCAGTTTATGGGGACAGGGAAAAGAGACCCAGTACTTC.

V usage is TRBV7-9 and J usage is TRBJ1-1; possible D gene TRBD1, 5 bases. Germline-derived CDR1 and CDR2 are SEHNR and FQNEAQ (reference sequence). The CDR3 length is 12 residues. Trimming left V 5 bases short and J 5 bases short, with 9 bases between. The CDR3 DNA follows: TGTGCCAGCAGCCACTCAGGGACTGAAGCTTTCTTT. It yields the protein CASSHSGTEAFF.

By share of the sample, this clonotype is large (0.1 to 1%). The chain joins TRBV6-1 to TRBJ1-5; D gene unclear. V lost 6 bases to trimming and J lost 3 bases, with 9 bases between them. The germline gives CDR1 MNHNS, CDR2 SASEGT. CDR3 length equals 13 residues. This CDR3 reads CASRPNYNQPQHF. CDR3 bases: TGTGCCAGCAGACCGAATTACAATCAGCCCCAGCATTTT.

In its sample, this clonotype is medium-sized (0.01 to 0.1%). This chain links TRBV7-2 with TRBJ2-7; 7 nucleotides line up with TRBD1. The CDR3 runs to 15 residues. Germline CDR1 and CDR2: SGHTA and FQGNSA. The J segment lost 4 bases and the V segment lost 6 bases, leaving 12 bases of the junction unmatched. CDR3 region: CASRYRDSGVYEQYF. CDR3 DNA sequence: TGTGCCAGCAGGTACCGGGACAGCGGTGTGTACGAGCAGTACTTC.

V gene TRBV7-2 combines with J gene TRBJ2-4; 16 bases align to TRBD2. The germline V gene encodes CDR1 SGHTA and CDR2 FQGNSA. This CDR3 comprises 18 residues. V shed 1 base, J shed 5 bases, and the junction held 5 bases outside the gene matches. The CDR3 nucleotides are TGTGCCAGCAGCTTAGTCCCCGGGACTAGCGGGAGGGAAAACATTCAGTACTTC. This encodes CASSLVPGTSGRENIQYF.

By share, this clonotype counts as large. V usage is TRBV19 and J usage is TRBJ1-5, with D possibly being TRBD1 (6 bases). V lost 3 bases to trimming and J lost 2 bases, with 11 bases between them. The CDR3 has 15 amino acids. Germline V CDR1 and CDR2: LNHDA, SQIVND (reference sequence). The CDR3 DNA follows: TGTGCCAGTAGTATCGGGGGCGGTGGCAATCAGCCCCAGCATTTT. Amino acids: CASSIGGGGNQPQHF.

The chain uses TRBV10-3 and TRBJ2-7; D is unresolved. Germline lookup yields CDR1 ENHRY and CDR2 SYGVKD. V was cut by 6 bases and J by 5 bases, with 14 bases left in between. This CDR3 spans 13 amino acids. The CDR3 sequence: CAISEDDANEQYF. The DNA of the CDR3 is TGTGCCATCAGCGAGGATGACGCGAACGAGCAGTACTTC.

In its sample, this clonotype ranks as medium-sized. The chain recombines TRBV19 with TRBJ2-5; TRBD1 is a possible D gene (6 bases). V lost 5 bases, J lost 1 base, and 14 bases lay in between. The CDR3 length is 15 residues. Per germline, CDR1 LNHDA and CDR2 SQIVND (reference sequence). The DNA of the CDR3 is TGTGCCAGTAGTGGCCAACCCAGGGGCCAAGAGACCCAGTACTTC. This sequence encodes CASSGQPRGQETQYF. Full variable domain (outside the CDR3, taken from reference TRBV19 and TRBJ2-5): DGGITQSPKYLFRKEGQNVTLSCEQNLNHDAMYWYRQDPGQGLRLIYYSQIVNDFQKGDIAEGYSVSREKKESFPLTVTSAQKNPTAFYLCASSGQPRGQETQYFGPGTRLLVL.

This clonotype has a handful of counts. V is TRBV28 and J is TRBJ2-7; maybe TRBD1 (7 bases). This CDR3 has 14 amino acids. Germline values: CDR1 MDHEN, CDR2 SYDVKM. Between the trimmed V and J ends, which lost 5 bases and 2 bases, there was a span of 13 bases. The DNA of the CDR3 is TGTGCCAGCAGTGCCGCGGGACAGACCTACGAGCAGTACTTC. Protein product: CASSAAGQTYEQYF.

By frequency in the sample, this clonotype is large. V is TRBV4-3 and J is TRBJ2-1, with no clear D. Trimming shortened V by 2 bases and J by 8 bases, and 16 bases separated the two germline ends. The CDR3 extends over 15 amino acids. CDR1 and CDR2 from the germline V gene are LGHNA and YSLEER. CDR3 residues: CASSQMGSTFYEQFF. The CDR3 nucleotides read TGCGCCAGCAGCCAAATGGGATCCACATTCTATGAGCAGTTCTTC.